These T cell receptor beta chains were read from a single sample in a study of shared clonotypes between healthy human individuals. Some clones are missing from TCRdb's copy, which holds only in-frame ones; the method was immunoSEQ multiplex PCR. The data contain around 600,000 clones, around 95% of them singletons. The sequencing sample was made of naive CD8+ T cells sorted from blood. The receptors were sampled from a woman aged 25 to 39 in good health. CDR3s include the opening cysteine and the closing phenylalanine or tryptophan. The order of the fields is clone size, V gene, D gene, CDR3 length, J gene, CDR3 protein. The D gene is left open where the match is weak. The size of a clone is reported for some rows only, either as once, few or many, or as a class for expanded clones.

clone_size: NA
v_call: TRBV27
d_call: TRBD2
cdr3_length: 15
j_call: TRBJ2-2
cdr3_aa: CASSEIAGRTGELFF

clone_size: few
v_call: TRBV25-1
d_call: NA
cdr3_length: 13
j_call: TRBJ1-1
cdr3_aa: CASSAGEHTEAFF

clone_size: NA
v_call: TRBV7-9
d_call: TRBD1
cdr3_length: 16
j_call: TRBJ2-7
cdr3_aa: CASSPSRDRGPYEQYF

clone_size: NA
v_call: TRBV7-2
d_call: NA
cdr3_length: 16
j_call: TRBJ1-2
cdr3_aa: CASSFPTPDRYYGYTF

clone_size: NA
v_call: TRBV29-1
d_call: NA
cdr3_length: 11
j_call: NA
cdr3_aa: CSVVDSYEQYF

clone_size: NA
v_call: TRBV28
d_call: NA
cdr3_length: 12
j_call: TRBJ2-7
cdr3_aa: CASSQGSHEQHF

clone_size: NA
v_call: TRBV30
d_call: TRBD1
cdr3_length: 13
j_call: TRBJ1-2
cdr3_aa: CAWSVGTAYGYTF

clone_size: NA
v_call: TRBV2
d_call: TRBD2
cdr3_length: 16
j_call: TRBJ2-2
cdr3_aa: CASRGPGLVYTGELFF

clone_size: once
v_call: TRBV19
d_call: TRBD1
cdr3_length: 17
j_call: TRBJ1-1
cdr3_aa: CASSTETGGRMNTEAFF

clone_size: NA
v_call: TRBV9
d_call: NA
cdr3_length: 14
j_call: TRBJ2-7
cdr3_aa: CASSASGSGYEQYF

clone_size: NA
v_call: TRBV7-8
d_call: NA
cdr3_length: 14
j_call: TRBJ1-5
cdr3_aa: CASSLGGNDQPQHF

clone_size: NA
v_call: TRBV21-1
d_call: NA
cdr3_length: 18
j_call: TRBJ2-1
cdr3_aa: CASSKVKKAETPYNEQFF

clone_size: NA
v_call: TRBV14
d_call: NA
cdr3_length: 13
j_call: TRBJ2-7
cdr3_aa: CASSQLQGGEQYF

clone_size: once
v_call: TRBV19
d_call: TRBD2
cdr3_length: 18
j_call: TRBJ2-1
cdr3_aa: CASRSGILAGPGRNEQFF

clone_size: once
v_call: TRBV9
d_call: TRBD2
cdr3_length: 15
j_call: TRBJ2-3
cdr3_aa: CASSDGTTEVDTQYF

clone_size: NA
v_call: TRBV27
d_call: NA
cdr3_length: 16
j_call: TRBJ2-3
cdr3_aa: CASSLSSGLYTDTQYF

clone_size: NA
v_call: TRBV19
d_call: NA
cdr3_length: 16
j_call: TRBJ2-7
cdr3_aa: CASSIMDGTKAYEQYF

clone_size: NA
v_call: TRBV2
d_call: NA
cdr3_length: 14
j_call: TRBJ1-4
cdr3_aa: CASSDWQTNEKLFF

clone_size: NA
v_call: TRBV19
d_call: NA
cdr3_length: 13
j_call: TRBJ2-1
cdr3_aa: CASSIPGSHEQFF

clone_size: NA
v_call: TRBV21-1
d_call: NA
cdr3_length: 13
j_call: TRBJ2-7
cdr3_aa: CASSNYLGYEQYF

clone_size: NA
v_call: TRBV30
d_call: TRBD1
cdr3_length: 13
j_call: TRBJ2-7
cdr3_aa: CAWTDRLFYEQYF

clone_size: NA
v_call: TRBV7-9
d_call: NA
cdr3_length: 11
j_call: TRBJ2-1
cdr3_aa: CASSRLNEQFF

clone_size: NA
v_call: TRBV11-2
d_call: TRBD1
cdr3_length: 17
j_call: TRBJ1-2
cdr3_aa: CASRPRVGTGAAYGYTF

clone_size: NA
v_call: TRBV27
d_call: NA
cdr3_length: 15
j_call: TRBJ1-4
cdr3_aa: CASSQTRGGHEKLFF

clone_size: NA
v_call: TRBV5-4
d_call: NA
cdr3_length: 15
j_call: TRBJ2-7
cdr3_aa: CASSFEAEASYEQYF

clone_size: NA
v_call: TRBV27
d_call: NA
cdr3_length: 16
j_call: TRBJ2-3
cdr3_aa: CASSLSPSARPDTQYF

clone_size: NA
v_call: TRBV4-1
d_call: NA
cdr3_length: 16
j_call: TRBJ1-1
cdr3_aa: CASSHHPGGSSTEAFF

clone_size: NA
v_call: TRBV5-8
d_call: TRBD2
cdr3_length: 18
j_call: TRBJ2-7
cdr3_aa: CASSQEGGTSEGSYEQYF

clone_size: few
v_call: TRBV29-1
d_call: NA
cdr3_length: 12
j_call: TRBJ2-7
cdr3_aa: CSVAPDSYEQYF

clone_size: NA
v_call: TRBV30
d_call: NA
cdr3_length: 13
j_call: TRBJ1-1
cdr3_aa: CAWSVGVNTEAFF

clone_size: NA
v_call: TRBV28
d_call: NA
cdr3_length: 16
j_call: TRBJ2-7
cdr3_aa: CASTENGGSWAYEQYF

clone_size: NA
v_call: TRBV11-2
d_call: TRBD2
cdr3_length: 15
j_call: TRBJ2-3
cdr3_aa: CASSSLAGRIDTQYF

clone_size: few
v_call: TRBV27
d_call: NA
cdr3_length: 16
j_call: TRBJ1-1
cdr3_aa: CASSAGQSLGDTEAFF

clone_size: NA
v_call: TRBV4-2
d_call: NA
cdr3_length: 15
j_call: TRBJ2-7
cdr3_aa: CASSQGSGSSYEQYF

clone_size: NA
v_call: TRBV6-5
d_call: NA
cdr3_length: 13
j_call: TRBJ1-4
cdr3_aa: CASSWTENEKLFF

clone_size: NA
v_call: TRBV7-9
d_call: NA
cdr3_length: 12
j_call: TRBJ2-3
cdr3_aa: CASSRGGGPQYF

clone_size: NA
v_call: TRBV27
d_call: NA
cdr3_length: 16
j_call: TRBJ2-7
cdr3_aa: CASSLYAEDTTYEQYF

clone_size: NA
v_call: TRBV19
d_call: NA
cdr3_length: 11
j_call: TRBJ2-1
cdr3_aa: CASRYSGEQFF

clone_size: once
v_call: TRBV14
d_call: NA
cdr3_length: 16
j_call: TRBJ2-5
cdr3_aa: CASSPDSQGLQETQYF